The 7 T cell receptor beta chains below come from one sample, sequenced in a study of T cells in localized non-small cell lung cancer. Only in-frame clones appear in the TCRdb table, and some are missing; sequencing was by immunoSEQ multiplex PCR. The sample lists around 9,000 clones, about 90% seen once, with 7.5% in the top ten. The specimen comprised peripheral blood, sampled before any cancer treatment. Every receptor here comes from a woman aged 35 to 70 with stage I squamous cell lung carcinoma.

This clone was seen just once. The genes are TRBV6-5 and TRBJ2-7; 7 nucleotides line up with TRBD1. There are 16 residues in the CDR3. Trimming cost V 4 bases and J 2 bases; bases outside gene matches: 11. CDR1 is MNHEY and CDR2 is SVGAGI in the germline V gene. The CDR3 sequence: CASSLSGGKGPYEQYF. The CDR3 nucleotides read TGTGCCAGCAGTTTATCAGGGGGAAAGGGGCCCTACGAGCAGTACTTC.

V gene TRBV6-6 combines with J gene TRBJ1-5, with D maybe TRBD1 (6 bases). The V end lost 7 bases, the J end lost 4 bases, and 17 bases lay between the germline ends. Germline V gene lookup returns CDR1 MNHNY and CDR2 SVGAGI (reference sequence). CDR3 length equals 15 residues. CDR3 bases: TGTGCCAGCAACTTAGACAGGAACTCAAATCAGCCCCAGCATTTT. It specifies CASNLDRNSNQPQHF.

CDR3 region: CAWSTVRESPLHF. In DNA, the CDR3 is TGTGCCTGGTCCACAGTGAGGGAATCACCCCTCCACTTT. This sequence joins TRBV30 and TRBJ1-6; no reliable D call. Germline V gene sequence: CDR1 GTSNPN, CDR2 SVGIG (reference sequence). With 5 bases removed from V and 10 bases from J, the gap between germline ends came to 15 bases. This CDR3 comprises 13 residues.

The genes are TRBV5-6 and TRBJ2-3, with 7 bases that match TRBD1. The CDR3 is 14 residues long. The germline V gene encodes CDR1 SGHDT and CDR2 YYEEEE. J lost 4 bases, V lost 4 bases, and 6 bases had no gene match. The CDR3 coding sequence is TGTGCCAGCAGCCCCGGACAGGTAGCAGATACGCAGTATTTT. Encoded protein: CASSPGQVADTQYF.

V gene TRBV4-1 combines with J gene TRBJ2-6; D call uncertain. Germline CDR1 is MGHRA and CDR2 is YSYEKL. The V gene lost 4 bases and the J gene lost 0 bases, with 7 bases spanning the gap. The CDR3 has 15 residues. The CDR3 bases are TGCGCCAGCAGCCGGGTGTTCTCTGGGGCCAACGTCCTGACTTTC. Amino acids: CASSRVFSGANVLTF.

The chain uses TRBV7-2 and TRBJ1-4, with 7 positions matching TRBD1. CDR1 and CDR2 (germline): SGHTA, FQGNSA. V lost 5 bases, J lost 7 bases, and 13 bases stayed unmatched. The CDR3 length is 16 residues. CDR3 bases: TGTGCCAGCAGCAGCACCGGCGCAGGGGGGACTGAAAAACTGTTTTTT. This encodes CASSSTGAGGTEKLFF.

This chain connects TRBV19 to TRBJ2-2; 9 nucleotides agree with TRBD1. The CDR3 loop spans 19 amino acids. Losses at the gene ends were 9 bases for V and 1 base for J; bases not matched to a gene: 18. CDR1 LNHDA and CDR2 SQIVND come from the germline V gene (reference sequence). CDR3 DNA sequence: TGTGCCAGCCGGTATCGTCCGGGACAGGGTCTCTTGAACACCGGGGAGCTGTTTTTT. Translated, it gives CASRYRPGQGLLNTGELFF.